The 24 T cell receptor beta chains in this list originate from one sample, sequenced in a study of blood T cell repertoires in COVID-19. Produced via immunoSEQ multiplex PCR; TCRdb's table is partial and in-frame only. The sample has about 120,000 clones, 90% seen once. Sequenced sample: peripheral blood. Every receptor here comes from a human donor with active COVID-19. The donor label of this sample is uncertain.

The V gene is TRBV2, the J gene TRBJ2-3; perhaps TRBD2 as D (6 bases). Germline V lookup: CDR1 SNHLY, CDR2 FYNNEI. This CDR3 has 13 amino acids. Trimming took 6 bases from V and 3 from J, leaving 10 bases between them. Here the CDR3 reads CASREGGTDTQYF. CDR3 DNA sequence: TGTGCCAGCAGGGAGGGCGGGACAGATACGCAGTATTTT.

This CDR3 reads CASSLGTRFGETQYF. DNA of the CDR3: TGCGCCAGCAGCTTGGGGACTAGATTCGGGGAGACCCAGTACTTC. V usage is TRBV5-1 and J usage is TRBJ2-5; 7 bases match TRBD2. J lost 5 bases, V lost 0 bases, and 7 bases had no gene match. The CDR3 is 15 residues long. The germline V gene encodes CDR1 SGHRS and CDR2 YFSETQ. The variable domain in full, with the rest retrieved from reference TRBV5-1 and TRBJ2-5, is KAGVTQTPRYLIKTRGQQVTLSCSPISGHRSVSWYQQTPGQGLQFLFEYFSETQRNKGNFPGRFSGRQFSNSRSEMNVSTLELGDSALYLCASSLGTRFGETQYFGPGTRLLVL.

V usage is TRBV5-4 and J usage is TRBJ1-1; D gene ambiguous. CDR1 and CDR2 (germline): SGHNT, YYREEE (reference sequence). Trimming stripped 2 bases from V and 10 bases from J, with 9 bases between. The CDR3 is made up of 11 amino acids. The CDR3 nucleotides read TGTGCCAGCAGCTTTTCCGGCGGAGCTTTCTTT. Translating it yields CASSFSGGAFF.

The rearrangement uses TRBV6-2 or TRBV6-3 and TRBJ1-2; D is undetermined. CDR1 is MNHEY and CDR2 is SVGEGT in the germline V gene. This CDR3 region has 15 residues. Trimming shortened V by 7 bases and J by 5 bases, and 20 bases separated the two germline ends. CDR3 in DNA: TGTGCCAGCAACCCAAATGGAGAGGGAGGTTATGGCTACACCTTC. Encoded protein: CASNPNGEGGYGYTF.

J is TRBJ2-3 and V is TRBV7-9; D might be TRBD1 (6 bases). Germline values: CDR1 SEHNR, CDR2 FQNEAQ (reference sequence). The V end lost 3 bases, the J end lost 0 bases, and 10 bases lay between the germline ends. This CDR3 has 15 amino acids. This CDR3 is CASSLGRGSTDTQYF. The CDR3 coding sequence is TGTGCCAGCAGCTTGGGCAGGGGCAGCACAGATACGCAGTATTTT.

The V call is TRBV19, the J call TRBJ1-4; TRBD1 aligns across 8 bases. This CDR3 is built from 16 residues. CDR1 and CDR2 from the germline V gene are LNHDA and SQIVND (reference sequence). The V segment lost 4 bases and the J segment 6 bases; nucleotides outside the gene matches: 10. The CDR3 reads CASSTITGQGHEKLFF. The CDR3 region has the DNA TGTGCCAGTAGTACCATAACCGGACAGGGACATGAAAAACTGTTTTTT.

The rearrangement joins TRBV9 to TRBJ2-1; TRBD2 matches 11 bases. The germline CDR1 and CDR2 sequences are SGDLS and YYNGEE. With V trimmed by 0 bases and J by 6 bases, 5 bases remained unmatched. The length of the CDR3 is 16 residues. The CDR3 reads CASSVDGSGGVNEQFF. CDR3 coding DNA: TGTGCCAGCAGCGTAGACGGTAGCGGGGGGGTCAATGAGCAGTTCTTC.

CDR3 in DNA: TGTGCCACCAGCAGGGGGGACAGCGTGAGTGGCTACACCTTC. It translates to CATSRGDSVSGYTF. The chain carries TRBV15 and TRBJ1-2, with 7 nucleotides matching TRBD1. Germline values: CDR1 LNHNV, CDR2 YYDKDF (reference sequence). This CDR3 is 14 amino acids long. With V trimmed by 3 bases and J by 7 bases, 8 bases remained unmatched.

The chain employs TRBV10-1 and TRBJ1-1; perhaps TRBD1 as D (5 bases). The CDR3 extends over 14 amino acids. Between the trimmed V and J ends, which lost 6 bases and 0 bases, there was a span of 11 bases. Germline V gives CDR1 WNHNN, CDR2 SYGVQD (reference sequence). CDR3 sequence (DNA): TGCGCCAGCAGCGGCGGGACGGTGAACACTGAAGCTTTCTTT. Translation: CASSGGTVNTEAFF.

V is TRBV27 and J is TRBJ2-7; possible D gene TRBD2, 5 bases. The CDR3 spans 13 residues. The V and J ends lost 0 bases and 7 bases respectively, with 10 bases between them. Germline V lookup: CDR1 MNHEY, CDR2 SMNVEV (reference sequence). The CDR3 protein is CASSLSGSGEQYF. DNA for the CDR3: TGTGCCAGCAGTTTATCAGGGTCGGGAGAGCAGTACTTC.

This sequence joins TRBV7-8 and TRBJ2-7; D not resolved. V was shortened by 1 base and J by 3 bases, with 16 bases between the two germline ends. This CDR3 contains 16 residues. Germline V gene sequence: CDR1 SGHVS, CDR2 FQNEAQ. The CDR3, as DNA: TGTGCCAGCAGCTTAGGCAGTTCGGGTTTGAGCTACGAGCAGTACTTC. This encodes CASSLGSSGLSYEQYF.

In nucleotides, the CDR3 is TGTGCCAGCAGTGAACAGAGACAGATCCTGTTTTTT. Its protein product is CASSEQRQILFF. V is TRBV25-1 and J is TRBJ2-2; a weak D match, TRBD1 (5 bases). Trimming shortened V by 2 bases and J by 14 bases, and 12 bases separated the two germline ends. The CDR3 sequence is 12 residues long. In germline, CDR1 is MGHDK, CDR2 SYGVNS.

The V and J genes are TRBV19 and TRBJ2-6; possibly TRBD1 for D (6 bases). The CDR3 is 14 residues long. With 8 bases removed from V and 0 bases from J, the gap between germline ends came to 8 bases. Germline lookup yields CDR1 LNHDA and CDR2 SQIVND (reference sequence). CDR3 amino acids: CASEQGSGANVLTF. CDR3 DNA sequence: TGTGCCAGTGAACAGGGCTCTGGGGCCAACGTCCTGACTTTC.

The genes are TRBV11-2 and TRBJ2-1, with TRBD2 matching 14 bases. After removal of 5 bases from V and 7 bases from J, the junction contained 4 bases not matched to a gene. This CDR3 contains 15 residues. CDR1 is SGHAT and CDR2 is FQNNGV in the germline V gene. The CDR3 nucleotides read TGTGCCAGCAGCCCGACTAGCGGGGGGGCGAATGAGCAGTTCTTC. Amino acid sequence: CASSPTSGGANEQFF.

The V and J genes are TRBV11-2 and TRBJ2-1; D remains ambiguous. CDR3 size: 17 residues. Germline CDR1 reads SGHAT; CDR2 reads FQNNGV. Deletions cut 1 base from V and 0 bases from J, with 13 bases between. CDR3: CASSLALQISSYNEQFF. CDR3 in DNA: TGTGCCAGCAGCTTAGCTTTACAGATAAGCTCCTACAATGAGCAGTTCTTC.

The CDR3, as DNA: TGTGCCAGCAGCTTAGGGCGACTAGCGGGGGGAGCCGGGGAGCTGTTTTTT. Amino acid sequence: CASSLGRLAGGAGELFF. The chain links TRBV7-8 to TRBJ2-2; 13 nucleotides agree with TRBD2. Trimming removed 1 base from V and 6 bases from J; junction bases left unmatched: 5. CDR3 length: 17 residues. From germline, CDR1 is SGHVS and CDR2 FQNEAQ.

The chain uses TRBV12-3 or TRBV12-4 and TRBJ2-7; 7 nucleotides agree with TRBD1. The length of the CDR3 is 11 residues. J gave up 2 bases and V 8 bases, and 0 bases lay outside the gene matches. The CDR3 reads CASQGAYEQYF. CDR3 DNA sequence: TGTGCCAGCCAGGGGGCCTACGAGCAGTACTTC.

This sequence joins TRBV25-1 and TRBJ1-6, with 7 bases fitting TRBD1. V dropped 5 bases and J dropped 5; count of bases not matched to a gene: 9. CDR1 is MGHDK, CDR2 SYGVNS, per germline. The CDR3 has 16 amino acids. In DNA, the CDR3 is TGTGCCAGCAGTTATGGGACAGAACTTCATAATTCACCCCTCCACTTT. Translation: CASSYGTELHNSPLHF.

The DNA for the CDR3 is TGTGCCAGCAGTTACGATCCACAGGGGAGGAACACTGAAGCTTTCTTT. Amino acids: CASSYDPQGRNTEAFF. The rearrangement links TRBV6-5 to TRBJ1-1, with 7 bases that match TRBD1. CDR3 size: 16 residues. CDR1 and CDR2 from the germline V gene are MNHEY and SVGAGI. V shed 2 bases, J shed 1 base, and the junction held 7 bases outside the gene matches.

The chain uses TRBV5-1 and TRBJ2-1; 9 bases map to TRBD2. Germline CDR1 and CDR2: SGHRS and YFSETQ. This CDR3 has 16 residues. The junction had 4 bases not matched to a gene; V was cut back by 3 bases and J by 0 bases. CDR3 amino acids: CASSSPSGDSYNEQFF. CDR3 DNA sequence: TGCGCCAGCAGCTCACCTAGCGGGGACTCCTACAATGAGCAGTTCTTC. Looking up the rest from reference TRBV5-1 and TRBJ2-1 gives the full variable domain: KAGVTQTPRYLIKTRGQQVTLSCSPISGHRSVSWYQQTPGQGLQFLFEYFSETQRNKGNFPGRFSGRQFSNSRSEMNVSTLELGDSALYLCASSSPSGDSYNEQFFGPGTRLTVL.

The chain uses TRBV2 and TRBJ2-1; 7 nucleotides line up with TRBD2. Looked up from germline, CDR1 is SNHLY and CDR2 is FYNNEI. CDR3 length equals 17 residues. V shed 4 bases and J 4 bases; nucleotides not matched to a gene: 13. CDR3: CASSVSVASGTYNEQFF. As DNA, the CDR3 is TGTGCCAGCAGTGTCAGTGTGGCTAGCGGAACTTACAATGAGCAGTTCTTC.

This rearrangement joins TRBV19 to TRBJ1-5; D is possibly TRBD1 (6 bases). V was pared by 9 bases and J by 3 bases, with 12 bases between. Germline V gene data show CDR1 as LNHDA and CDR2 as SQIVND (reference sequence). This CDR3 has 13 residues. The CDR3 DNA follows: TGTGCCAGCAGACAGGCTAACAATCAGCCCCAGCATTTT. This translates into CASRQANNQPQHF.

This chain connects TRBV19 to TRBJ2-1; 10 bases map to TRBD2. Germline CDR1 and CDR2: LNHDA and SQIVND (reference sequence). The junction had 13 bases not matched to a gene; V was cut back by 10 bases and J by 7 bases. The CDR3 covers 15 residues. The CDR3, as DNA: TGTGCCACCAGAAACCAGCGGGGGGGCCGTAATGAGCAGTTCTTC. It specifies CATRNQRGGRNEQFF.

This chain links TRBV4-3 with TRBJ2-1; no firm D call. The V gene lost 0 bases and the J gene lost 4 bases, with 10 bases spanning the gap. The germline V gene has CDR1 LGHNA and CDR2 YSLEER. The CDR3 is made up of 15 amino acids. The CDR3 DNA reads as TGCGCCAGCAGCCAAGATCTTACATCTTACAATGAGCAGTTCTTC. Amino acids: CASSQDLTSYNEQFF.